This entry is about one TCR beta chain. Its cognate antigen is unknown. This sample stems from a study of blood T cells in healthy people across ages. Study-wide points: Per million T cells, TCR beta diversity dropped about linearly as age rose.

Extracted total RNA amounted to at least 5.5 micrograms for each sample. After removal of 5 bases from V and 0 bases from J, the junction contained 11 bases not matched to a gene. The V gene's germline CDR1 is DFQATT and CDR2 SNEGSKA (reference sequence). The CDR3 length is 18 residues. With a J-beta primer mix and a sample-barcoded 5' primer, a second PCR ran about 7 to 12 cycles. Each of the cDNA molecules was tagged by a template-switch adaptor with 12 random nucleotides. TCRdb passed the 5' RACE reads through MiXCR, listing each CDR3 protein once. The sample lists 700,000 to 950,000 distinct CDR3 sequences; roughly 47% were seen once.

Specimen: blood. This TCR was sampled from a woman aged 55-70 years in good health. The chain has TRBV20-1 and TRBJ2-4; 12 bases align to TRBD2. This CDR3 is CSAGRTSGASIAKNIQYF. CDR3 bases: TGCAGTGCTGGGAGGACTAGCGGGGCCTCTATAGCCAAAAACATTCAGTACTTC.